Sequencing of this T cell receptor beta chain was carried out in a study of blood T cell repertoires in COVID-19. Study summary: The analysed material was cDNA or gDNA that came from T cells, B-cell-depleted T cells, or PBMCs.

In the original workflow: Counts of nucleated cells, estimated from reference gene primer amplification, were obtained. Using immunoSEQ multiplex PCR, the repertoire was profiled, and TCRdb retains in-frame clones only, with some absent. Clonal size and the V and J genes are those of that table, whereas D and trimming came from the DNA. The table records more than 45,000 clones, roughly 90% of them present only once. What was sequenced was peripheral blood. The TCR comes from a human donor in a cohort sampled during active COVID-19.

CDR3 sequence: CAIRRDSLGYTF. CDR3 coding DNA: TGTGCCATTCGACGGGACAGTCTTGGCTACACCTTC. The chain carries TRBV19 and TRBJ1-2; 7 bases are a match to TRBD1. The V gene end was trimmed by 10 bases and the J gene end by 7 bases; junction bases not matched to a gene: 9. This CDR3 has 12 residues. Germline V gene sequence: CDR1 LNHDA, CDR2 SQIVND (reference sequence).